One and the same sample provided the 3 T cell receptor beta chains below, sequenced in a study of OX40 agonist ivuxolimab in advanced cancers. Method: immunoSEQ multiplex PCR; TCRdb's copy keeps in-frame clones and lacks some. This table holds fewer than 85,000 clones, about 82% found once. Sequences were derived from CD4+ or CD8+ T cells sorted from blood, sampled in a trial of the OX40 agonist ivuxolimab. These receptors were collected from an adult with an advanced solid tumor such as melanoma, head and neck, liver or kidney cancer.

The V call is TRBV29-1, the J call TRBJ1-1; TRBD1 matches at 7 bases. J lost 1 base, V lost 4 bases, and 6 bases had no gene match. The CDR3 has 14 residues. Germline V CDR1 and CDR2: SQVTM, ANQGSEA. The CDR3 sequence is CSVARGGANTEAFF. The CDR3 coding sequence is TGCAGCGTTGCCAGGGGGGGAGCGAACACTGAAGCTTTCTTT.

This clone was detected only once. J is TRBJ1-3 and V is TRBV9; 8 positions match TRBD1. The length of the CDR3 is 15 residues. The V segment lost 4 bases and the J segment 0 bases; nucleotides outside the gene matches: 3. Germline-derived CDR1 and CDR2 are SGDLS and YYNGEE. The CDR3 DNA follows: TGTGCCAGCAGCACCGGACAGGGCTCTGGAAACACCATATATTTT. This translates into CASSTGQGSGNTIYF.

This chain joins TRBV30 and TRBJ1-2, with D maybe TRBD1 (5 bases). The CDR3 runs 13 residues. V was trimmed by 5 bases and J by 8 bases, leaving 18 bases between them. Looked up from germline, CDR1 is GTSNPN and CDR2 is SVGIG (reference sequence). For the CDR3, the DNA is TGTGCCTGGGCCAAAGGGGCCCCTCGAGGCTACACCTTC. This codes for CAWAKGAPRGYTF.